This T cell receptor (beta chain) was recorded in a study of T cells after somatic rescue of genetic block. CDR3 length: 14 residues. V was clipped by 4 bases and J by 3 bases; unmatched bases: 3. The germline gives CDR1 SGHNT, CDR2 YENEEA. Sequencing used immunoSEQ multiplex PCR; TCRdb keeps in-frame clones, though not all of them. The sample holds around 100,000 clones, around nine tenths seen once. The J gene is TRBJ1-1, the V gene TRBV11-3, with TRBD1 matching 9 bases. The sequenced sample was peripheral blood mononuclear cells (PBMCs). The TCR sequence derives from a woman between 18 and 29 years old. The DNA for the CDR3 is TGTGCCAGCAGCTGGACAGGGGTGGACACTGAAGCTTTCTTT. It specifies CASSWTGVDTEAFF.